The 25 T cell receptor beta chains given below trace back to one sample, sequenced in a study of vaccination effects on CD4 cells after COVID-19. Libraries were prepared by immunoSEQ multiplex PCR; TCRdb keeps only in-frame clonotypes and omits some of them. The sample carries more than 60,000 clones, just under 75% recorded once. These receptors' targets are unknown. Antigen-specific CD4+ T cells were expanded with viral peptide pools in the ViraFEST assay before sequencing. Following culture for around 10 days, CD4+ T cells were isolated. Either the mRNA-1273 or the BNT162b2 vaccine was given to participants as two doses. This specimen was CD4+ T cells from PBMCs cultured with HCoV-229E spike peptides, taken after COVID-19 vaccination. The source is a human donor who received a COVID-19 vaccine.

The chain is built from TRBV3-1 (or the pseudogene TRBV3-2) and TRBJ2-7; 11 nucleotides align to TRBD1. Germline V gene lookup returns CDR1 LGHDT and CDR2 YNNKEL (reference sequence). This CDR3 comprises 16 residues. The trim removed 1 base at V and 2 bases at J, leaving 4 bases unmatched. The CDR3 DNA reads as TGTGCCAGCAGCCAAGGGGGGGGACAGGGGGCCTACGAGCAGTACGTC. Translation gives CASSQGGGQGAYEQYV.

The chain employs TRBV6-4 and TRBJ1-1; D ambiguous. The V gene's germline CDR1 is MRHNA and CDR2 SNTAGT. This CDR3 spans 13 amino acids. The V end lost 4 bases, the J end lost 0 bases, and 6 bases lay between the germline ends. The CDR3 sequence: CASSATVNTEAFF. CDR3 nucleotide sequence: TGTGCCAGCAGTGCGACGGTGAACACTGAAGCTTTCTTT.

V usage is TRBV7-2 and J usage is TRBJ2-7; D is unresolved. This CDR3 is 15 amino acids long. V was clipped by 0 bases and J by 0 bases, with 9 bases between them. The germline V gene has CDR1 SGHTA and CDR2 FQGNSA. The CDR3 region has the DNA TGTGCCAGCAGCTTAGCCTTCTGGAGCTCCTACGAGCAGTACGTC. It is translated as CASSLAFWSSYEQYV.

J is TRBJ2-5 and V is TRBV27; 14 bases align to TRBD2. The trim removed 1 base at V and 0 bases at J, leaving 7 bases unmatched. The CDR3 contains 19 residues. In germline, CDR1 is MNHEY, CDR2 SMNVEV (reference sequence). CDR3 in amino acids: CASSLFGLAGGGYQETQYF. Written as DNA, the CDR3 is TGTGCCAGCAGTTTATTCGGACTAGCGGGGGGCGGGTACCAAGAGACCCAGTACTTC.

The V and J genes are TRBV2 and TRBJ2-3, with TRBD2 as a possible D gene (6 bases). Trimming left V 8 bases short and J 3 bases short, with 9 bases between. This CDR3 contains 12 residues. The germline V gene encodes CDR1 SNHLY and CDR2 FYNNEI. The chain's CDR3 is CASGLMTDTQYF. For the CDR3, the DNA is TGTGCCAGCGGACTAATGACAGATACGCAGTATTTT.

J is TRBJ1-1 and V is TRBV2; no clear D gene. Germline V gives CDR1 SNHLY, CDR2 FYNNEI. The ends were cut back, 7 bases at V and 3 bases at J, with 15 bases in the middle. CDR3 length: 14 amino acids. The CDR3 DNA reads TGTGCCAGCAAGGGTCTCTCGCCGGACACTGAAGCTTTCTTT. Translated, it gives CASKGLSPDTEAFF.

V and J are TRBV4-3 and TRBJ2-2; D is perhaps TRBD1 (6 bases). Trimming cost V 3 bases and J 5 bases, with 13 bases left between them. In germline, CDR1 is LGHNA, CDR2 YSLEER. The CDR3 contains 15 residues. This CDR3 is CASSQPGTSTGELFF. The CDR3 nucleotides read TGCGCCAGCAGCCAGCCCGGGACATCGACCGGGGAGCTGTTTTTT.

This clone was counted only a few times. The chain uses TRBV28 and TRBJ1-6; the D gene is possibly TRBD1 (5 bases). Per germline, CDR1 MDHEN and CDR2 SYDVKM. The germline V and J ends were trimmed by 3 bases and 4 bases, with 13 bases remaining between them. CDR3 length: 16 residues. The CDR3: CASSLGQGTYNSPLHF. CDR3 nucleotides: TGTGCCAGCAGTTTGGGTCAGGGAACATATAATTCACCCCTCCACTTT.

This chain links TRBV5-4 with TRBJ1-4; D is ambiguous. Deletions cut 0 bases from V and 1 base from J, with 7 bases between. The germline CDR1 and CDR2 sequences are SGHNT and YYREEE (reference sequence). The CDR3 is 15 residues long. CDR3 sequence reads: CASSLEGRTNEKLFF. The CDR3 DNA is TGTGCCAGCAGCTTGGAAGGGAGAACTAATGAAAAACTGTTTTTT.

The chain carries TRBV5-1 and TRBJ1-4; TRBD1 agrees at 9 bases. CDR1 SGHRS and CDR2 YFSETQ come from the germline V gene. The V and J ends lost 5 bases and 8 bases, in that order; junction bases with no gene match: 10. There are 15 residues in the CDR3. The CDR3 DNA is TGCGCCAGCAGAGCAACCGGGACAGGGCACGAAAAACTGTTTTTT. Translating it yields CASRATGTGHEKLFF.

The chain is built from TRBV7-8 and TRBJ2-1; 7 nucleotides line up with TRBD2. From germline, CDR1 is SGHVS and CDR2 FQNEAQ. The CDR3 is 18 amino acids. After removal of 2 bases from V and 0 bases from J, the junction contained 10 bases not matched to a gene. The CDR3 loop is CASSLLSRGEGSYNEQFF. The CDR3 DNA reads as TGTGCCAGCAGCTTACTCTCTCGGGGGGAAGGCTCCTACAATGAGCAGTTCTTC.

The chain employs TRBV6-4 and TRBJ1-1, with 9 positions matching TRBD1. V lost 6 bases, J lost 8 bases, and 10 bases stayed unmatched. Germline-derived CDR1 and CDR2 are MRHNA and SNTAGT. The CDR3 runs to 14 residues. CDR3 DNA sequence: TGTGCCAGCAGCGTTACAGGGGGCGCAGGCGAAGCTTTCTTT. This translates into CASSVTGGAGEAFF.

This sequence joins TRBV29-1 and TRBJ1-5; 7 bases are a match to TRBD1. This CDR3 has 12 amino acids. Germline assignment: CDR1 SQVTM and CDR2 ANQGSEA. Losses at the gene ends were 7 bases for V and 2 bases for J; bases not matched to a gene: 2. The CDR3 region is CSAGTGNQPQHF. In DNA, the CDR3 is TGCAGCGCCGGGACAGGCAATCAGCCCCAGCATTTT.

J is TRBJ2-5 and V is TRBV5-1; D uncertain. V was clipped by 4 bases and J by 4 bases, with 11 bases between them. This CDR3 comprises 13 residues. Per the germline V gene, CDR1 is SGHRS and CDR2 is YFSETQ. In DNA, the CDR3 is TGCGCCAGCAGCGTACAAGGCGGAGAGACCCAGTACTTC. Translating it yields CASSVQGGETQYF. Based on the CDR3 plus reference TRBV5-1 and TRBJ2-5, the full variable domain is KAGVTQTPRYLIKTRGQQVTLSCSPISGHRSVSWYQQTPGQGLQFLFEYFSETQRNKGNFPGRFSGRQFSNSRSEMNVSTLELGDSALYLCASSVQGGETQYFGPGTRLLVL.

There are a few counts of this clone. V gene TRBV3-1 (or the pseudogene TRBV3-2) combines with J gene TRBJ2-1, with TRBD2 matching over 10 bases. The CDR3 extends over 14 amino acids. J lost 6 bases, V lost 8 bases, and 7 bases had no gene match. The V gene's germline CDR1 is LGHDT and CDR2 YNNKEL (reference sequence). The DNA of the CDR3 is TGTGCCAGCGGCTTAGCGGGGGGCCGCAATGAGCAGTTCTTC. Translating it yields CASGLAGGRNEQFF.

The gene calls are TRBV2 and TRBJ1-1; maybe TRBD1 (6 bases). Trimming took 6 bases from V and 5 from J, leaving 16 bases between them. The CDR3 contains 14 residues. Germline CDR1 SNHLY, CDR2 FYNNEI. CDR3 region: CASRTGGRWTEAFF. CDR3 nucleotide sequence: TGTGCCAGCAGAACCGGGGGCCGATGGACTGAAGCTTTCTTT.

The chain couples TRBV24-1 to TRBJ2-3, with 9 positions matching TRBD1. There are 16 residues in the CDR3. V dropped 4 bases and J dropped 0; count of bases not matched to a gene: 4. Germline assignment: CDR1 KGHDR and CDR2 SFDVKD. Here the CDR3 DNA reads TGTGCCACCAGTGACCGGGACAGGGACAGCACAGATACGCAGTATTTT. This gives the protein CATSDRDRDSTDTQYF.

This clone was recorded a few times. V and J are TRBV6-2 or TRBV6-3 and TRBJ1-6, with 9 nucleotides matching TRBD1. Germline assignment: CDR1 MNHEY and CDR2 SVGEGT. The junction had 5 bases not matched to a gene; V was cut back by 6 bases and J by 8 bases. CDR3 size: 14 residues. CDR3 nucleotides: TGTGCCAGCAGCCAACAGGGGGCATATTCACCCCTCCACTTT. It translates to CASSQQGAYSPLHF.

The chain joins TRBV25-1 to TRBJ1-2; perhaps TRBD1 as D (5 bases). Germline CDR1 MGHDK, CDR2 SYGVNS. Trimming removed 8 bases at V and 1 base at J, with 14 bases between. The CDR3 consists of 14 residues. The CDR3 loop is CASWGGRRNYGYTF. The CDR3 coding sequence is TGTGCCAGCTGGGGGGGTCGGCGTAACTATGGCTACACCTTC.

The chain carries TRBV7-3 and TRBJ1-1, with TRBD1 matching 7 bases. The ends lost 5 bases at V and 5 bases at J; junction bases unmatched: 8. Per the germline V gene, CDR1 is SGHTA and CDR2 is FQGTGA. The CDR3 extends over 14 amino acids. The CDR3 loop is CASSPFGTATEAFF. The CDR3 nucleotides read TGTGCCAGCAGCCCATTCGGGACAGCGACTGAAGCTTTCTTT.

The J gene is TRBJ2-1, the V gene TRBV18, with D perhaps being TRBD1 or TRBD2 (5 bases each). The V end was cut by 1 base, the J end by 0 bases, with 7 bases between. Germline V gives CDR1 KGHSH, CDR2 LQKENI. The CDR3 is 15 amino acids. The CDR3 sequence: CASSPQGSSYNEQFF. The CDR3 nucleotides are TGTGCCAGCTCACCACAGGGGAGCTCCTACAATGAGCAGTTCTTC.

The genes are TRBV6-5 and TRBJ2-7, with 7 bases fitting TRBD1. Germline loops: CDR1 MNHEY, CDR2 SVGAGI. This CDR3 has 15 amino acids. J gave up 0 bases and V 8 bases, and 10 bases lay outside the gene matches. CDR3 in amino acids: CASGRGPGSSYEQYV. The CDR3 DNA is TGTGCCAGCGGTAGGGGGCCGGGTAGCTCCTACGAGCAGTACGTC.

The chain's CDR3 is CASSLARGGIQETQYF. Written as DNA, the CDR3 is TGCGCCAGCAGCTTGGCCCGCGGGGGAATTCAAGAGACCCAGTACTTC. The chain links TRBV5-1 to TRBJ2-5, with TRBD2 matching over 7 bases. J was trimmed by 2 bases and V by 0 bases; bases with no gene match: 7. The CDR3 contains 16 residues. Looked up from germline, CDR1 is SGHRS and CDR2 is YFSETQ.

The chain joins TRBV5-8 to TRBJ1-3; D ambiguous. Trimming removed 4 bases from V and 0 bases from J, with 14 bases in between. Germline CDR1 and CDR2: SGHTS and YDEGEE. The CDR3 totals 16 residues. The CDR3 loop is CASSNIWTASGNTIYF. The CDR3 DNA reads as TGTGCCAGCAGCAATATCTGGACGGCCTCTGGAAACACCATATATTTT.

The V call is TRBV9, the J call TRBJ1-3; no reliable D call. This CDR3 has 16 residues. Germline loops: CDR1 SGDLS, CDR2 YYNGEE. The V end lost 3 bases, the J end lost 4 bases, and 17 bases lay between the germline ends. DNA for the CDR3: TGTGCCAGCAGCGCCCGGCTGGAGGCAGTAGGAAACACCATATATTTT. Protein product: CASSARLEAVGNTIYF.